This record covers a single TCR beta chain. Germline values: CDR1 MNHEY, CDR2 SMNVEV (reference sequence). CDR3 length: 14 residues. With 5 bases removed from V and 0 bases from J, the gap between germline ends came to 8 bases. TCRdb's table, derived via immunoSEQ multiplex PCR, lists solely in-frame clones and lacks some. This table holds 40,000 or so clones, 80% to 95% found once. The data are from a study of T cell changes during pregnancy in multiple sclerosis. The sample consisted of CD4+ T cells from peripheral blood mononuclear cells, taken in the third trimester of pregnancy. This TCR derives from a female donor with multiple sclerosis, enrolled in a pregnancy study. The V call is TRBV27, the J call TRBJ2-1; tentatively, D is TRBD2 (6 bases). CDR3 region: CASSQTSSYNEQFF. Written as DNA, the CDR3 is TGTGCCAGCAGTCAGACTAGCTCCTACAATGAGCAGTTCTTC.